This T cell receptor beta chain was captured by sequencing in a study of shared clonotypes between healthy human individuals (dated by TCRdb to between 2020 and 2021). A note on the overall study: A few men and a couple of women, aged 18 to 49 years, made up the cohort. For each donor, CD4 naive and CD4 memory were each given three plates, CD8 naive was given two plates, and CD8 memory was given one plate. To estimate repertoire size and how much clonotype sharing occurs between individuals, the study deeply sequenced the blood TCR repertoires of roughly 5 healthy adults. Libraries were prepared and TCR repertoires were sequenced by different laboratories using diverse techniques, in order to increase sequencing depth and limit assay-specific biases. Each donor's leukapheresis produced roughly between roughly 0.85 and 9.5 billion PBMCs. Overall study results and their limits: Because the study included only a small number of donors, the genetic and exposure-history diversity represented was limited. Sampling was restricted to blood, and TCR repertoires in tissue are likely to differ from TCR repertoires in blood. When several donors were compared, the shared fraction of clonotypes was around 5% for naive CD4, approximately 3.5% for naive CD8, 2.3% for memory CD4, and roughly 0.4% for memory CD8. Compared with non-shared clonotypes, the clonotypes found in all four sorted-subset donors had higher generation probabilities. Naive subsets generally had larger estimated clonotype richness than memory subsets. Pairwise subsampling indicated that sequencing depth was expected to affect the degree of clonotype sharing among donors. Even with the large sequencing depth, rarefaction of the sorted-subset datasets indicated that sequencing was incomplete.

V trim: 5 bases; J trim: 7 bases; unmatched bases: 8. The CDR3 holds 13 amino acids from the cysteine to the phenylalanine. Only CDR3 DNA is held: 39 bases, read in frame from base 1. CDR1 and CDR2, looked up from the germline V gene, are MNHEY and SVGAGI. Remarks on this clone: This receptor's antigen is unknown. Nothing much larger sits one base from this clone, and base qualities are not available.

The donors were healthy, HIV-negative adults with no recently reported acute infections or vaccinations. Every donor was a Caucasian adult residing in Nashville, Tennessee, USA. Magnetic negative selection was used to enrich CD4+ T cells, after which naive cells were positively selected on CD45RA and the negative fraction became the memory subset. After blood collection by leukapheresis, PBMCs were isolated using Ficoll-Histopaque density gradient centrifugation and then cryopreserved in the vapor phase of liquid nitrogen. Analytical flow cytometry was used to check the purity and quantity of each magnetically sorted T cell population. Genomic DNA was isolated from each sorted fraction and quantified by UV absorbance on a Nanodrop 2000c. TCR CDR3 regions were amplified from genomic DNA by multiplex PCR using the deep immunoSEQ assay. Extracted genomic DNA from each cell subset was spread evenly across all wells of several immunoSEQ 96-well plates, with each plate serving as a replicate. Each replicate PCR for sorted subsets received around 210 ng genomic DNA, equal to 28,000 or so T cell genomes. The purified libraries were quantified using a Qubit 3.0 fluorometer, sized with a Bioanalyzer 2100, and then quantified again using the KAPA Library Quantification kit. Every immunoSEQ 96-well plate was sequenced on a separate single-read 150-cycle Illumina NextSeq 550 flow cell. The paper's data handling went like this. Because only junctional sequences without quality scores were contained in the immunoSEQ output, filtering matching that applied to full-length reads could not be performed. To assign V/J genes and CDR3, sequences were annotated against IMGT germline references using PyIR, a Python wrapper for IgBLAST v1.9. Reads were filtered out if the reads had weak V/J assignments (E-value above 1e-6), no CDR3, stop codons, out-of-frame junctions, or ambiguous translated residues. V3J clonotypes were defined by identical inferred V gene, J gene, and CDR3 amino acid sequence. Percentage overlap between repertoires was computed as shared unique clonotypes divided by the size of the smaller repertoire. Repertoire richness was assessed with RTK rarefaction, the Chao1 estimator, and Recon v2.1 estimates of unobserved clonotypes. Generation probabilities for all TCRbeta clonotypes obtained by the gDNA method from a few donors were computed using OLGA. Not all clones reach the TCRdb copy of this immuneACCESS table, which keeps in-frame sequences only. Checked studies attribute under half of the gap to unresolved V genes and leave the rest unexplained. V and J calls and clone size follow that table, whereas D and trimming were derived from the DNA. Here the sample has a few million clones; nearly 97% occur a single time. The ten largest clonotypes hold 0.1% to 0.15% of the sample.

The clonotype comes from a young man in good health. The specimen sequenced was naive CD4+ T cells sorted from blood. This specimen's cell subset or site label, interpreted: CD45RA+ positively selected. The chain employs TRBV6-5 and TRBJ2-7; 7 middle bases align to TRBD1. The DNA reads as follows: TGTGCCAGCAGTCCCCCGACAGGGTGGGAGCAGTACTTC. It encodes CASSPPTGWEQYF.